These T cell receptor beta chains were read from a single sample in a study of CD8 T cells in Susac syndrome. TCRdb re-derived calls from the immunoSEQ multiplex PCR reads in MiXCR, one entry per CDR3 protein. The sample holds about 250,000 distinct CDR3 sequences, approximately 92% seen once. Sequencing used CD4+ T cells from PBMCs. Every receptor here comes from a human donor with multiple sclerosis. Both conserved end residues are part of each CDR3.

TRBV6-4	CASSDGGQGGTQYF
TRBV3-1	CASSLGRLAAYEQYF
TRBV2	CATNLAGGRITGELFF
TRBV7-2	CASSPNGGSANTGELFF
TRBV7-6	CASSLLGTVQETQYF
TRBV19	CASSIEKWTSSPTEQYF
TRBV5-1	CASSPRGVTDTQYF
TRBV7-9	CAGGGGYTF
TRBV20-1	CSAKSANYGYTF
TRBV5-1	CASSPGRDAYNEQFF
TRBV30	CAWADVGAGYTF
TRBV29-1	CSAGHTEAFF
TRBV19	CASSSLDSYEQYF
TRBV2	CASRFDLNTEAFF
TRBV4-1	CASSRDGRQYF
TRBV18	CASSPLGTGSYNEQFF
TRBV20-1	CSARPPDLGVSPLHF
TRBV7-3	CASSLGLLVNEQFF
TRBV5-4	CASSLDPGYGYTF
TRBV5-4	CASSLIPSGGNEQFF
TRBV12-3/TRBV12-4	CASSFGSGPEQFF
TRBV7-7	CASSLGQGLEETQYF
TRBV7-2	CASSLNGIEETQYF
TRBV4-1	CASSQGTGGYPEKLFF
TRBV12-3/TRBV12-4	CASGDWDTEAFF
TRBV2	CATRSSGTGGVYGYTF
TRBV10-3	CAISDGAGETQYF
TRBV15	CATSRGLAGDTQYF
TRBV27	CASAGGTPYEQYF
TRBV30	CAWSGGQGPNQPQHF
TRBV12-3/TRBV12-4	CASSLGLAGMNEQFF
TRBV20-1	CSVGRQNKNIQYF
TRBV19	CASTRGKGAQETQYF
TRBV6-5	CASSYLGSEAFF
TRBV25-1	CASSDTQGLTEAFF
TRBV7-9	CASSLDARAGEETQYF
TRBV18	CASSPPGEVYGYTF
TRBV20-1	CSADGTSGSYEQFF
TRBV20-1	CSAHPGQGSWYEQYF
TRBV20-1	CSPQRRLAGETQYF
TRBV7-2	CASSPRVVGAQETQYF
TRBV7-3	CASSLEPGANVLTF
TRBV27	CASKREGYHNEQFF
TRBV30	CAWSSDRGAEAFF
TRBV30	CAWTGGAKNIQYF
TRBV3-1	CASIATRPASPGELFF
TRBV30	CAWSVNPGVSGNTIYF
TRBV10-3	CAISGAGEGETQYF
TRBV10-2	CASSELRGGANTEAFF
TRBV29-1	CSVEGQVSTDTQYF
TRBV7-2	CASSPLSGGTDTQYF
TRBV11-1	CASSPRLAPYEQYF
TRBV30	CAWSVQGAVGIYF